The clone carrying this T cell receptor (beta chain) has only a few counts. Its antigen is currently unknown. The junction and the germline gene differ at one end; a read error may be behind it. The read ends 3 residues before the CDR3 terminus; that terminus is restored from the germline J gene. The data derive from a study of T cell clonality in common variable immunodeficiency. Study outcomes and limitations: Links between repertoire features and CVID complications were heterogeneity-limited. In common variable immunodeficiency, TCR beta chains reportedly carried fewer deletions and N-nucleotide insertions. CVID subjects showed higher TCRbeta clonality than healthy controls.

This table comes from immunoSEQ multiplex PCR, and its TCRdb copy is limited to in-frame clones, with some not included. The repertoire consists of around 45,000 clones, none detected only once. This CDR3 comprises 15 residues. Germline V gene lookup returns CDR1 SEHNR and CDR2 FQNEAQ (reference sequence). Most patients and controls had Caucasian heritage. Material for sequencing was peripheral blood mononuclear cells. The clonotype was recovered from a person aged 18 to 69 in good health. The chain recombines TRBV7-9 with TRBJ1-4; a weak D match, TRBD1 (6 bases). The sequenced part of the CDR3 DNA is TGTTCCAGCAGCTCACAGGGTGTGGTTGATGAAAAA. The encoded protein is CSSSSQGVVDEK. In full, the CDR3 reads CSSSSQGVVDEKLFF.